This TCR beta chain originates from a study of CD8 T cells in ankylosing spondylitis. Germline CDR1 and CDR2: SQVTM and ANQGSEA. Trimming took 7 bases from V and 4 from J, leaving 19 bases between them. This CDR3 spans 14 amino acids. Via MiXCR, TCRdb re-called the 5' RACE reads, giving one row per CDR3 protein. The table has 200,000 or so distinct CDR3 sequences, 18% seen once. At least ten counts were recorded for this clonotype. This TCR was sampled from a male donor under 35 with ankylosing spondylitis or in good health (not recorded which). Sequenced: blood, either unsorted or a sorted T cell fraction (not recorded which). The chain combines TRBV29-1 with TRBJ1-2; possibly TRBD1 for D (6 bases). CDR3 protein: CSATPRDKSYGYTF. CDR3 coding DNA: TGCAGCGCCACGCCCCGGGACAAGTCCTATGGCTACACCTTC.